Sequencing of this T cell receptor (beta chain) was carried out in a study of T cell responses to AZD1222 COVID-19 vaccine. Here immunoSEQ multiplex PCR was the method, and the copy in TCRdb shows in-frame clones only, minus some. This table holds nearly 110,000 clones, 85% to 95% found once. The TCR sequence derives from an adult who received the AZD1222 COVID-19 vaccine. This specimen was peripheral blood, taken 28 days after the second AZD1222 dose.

This CDR3 reads CASSYPPGSYEQYF. As DNA, the CDR3 is TGTGCCAGCAGTTACCCCCCCGGTAGCTACGAGCAGTACTTC. The chain joins TRBV28 to TRBJ2-7; D is unresolved. The CDR3 extends over 14 amino acids. CDR1 and CDR2 from the germline V gene are MDHEN and SYDVKM. V was pared by 4 bases and J by 3 bases, with 13 bases between.